The 18 T cell receptor beta chains below come from one sample, sequenced in a study of blood T cell repertoires in COVID-19. Assay: immunoSEQ multiplex PCR; the TCRdb copy retains only in-frame clones and omits some. The sample has about 40,000 clones; 80% to 95% are singletons. The material sequenced was peripheral blood. These receptor sequences come from an elderly woman with acute or convalescent COVID-19.

V gene TRBV2 combines with J gene TRBJ1-5; 9 bases align to TRBD1. This CDR3 has 13 residues. Germline CDR1 is SNHLY and CDR2 is FYNNEI. J lost 6 bases, V lost 7 bases, and 4 bases had no gene match. CDR3 DNA: TGTGCCAGCACCGGGACAGGGAGTCAGCCCCAGCATTTT. This encodes CASTGTGSQPQHF. The whole variable domain, remainder taken from reference TRBV2 and TRBJ1-5, is EPEVTQTPSHQVTQMGQEVILRCVPISNHLYFYWYRQILGQKVEFLVSFYNNEISEKSEIFDDQFSVERPDGSNFTLKIRSTKLEDSAMYFCASTGTGSQPQHFGDGTRLSIL.

This sequence joins TRBV11-2 and TRBJ2-1; possibly TRBD1 for D (5 bases). Germline V lookup: CDR1 SGHAT, CDR2 FQNNGV. The CDR3 length is 13 residues. V was cut by 6 bases and J by 7 bases, with 13 bases left in between. CDR3 sequence: CASSLLQGNEQFF. The CDR3 DNA reads TGTGCCAGCAGTTTACTCCAGGGTAATGAGCAGTTCTTC.

The chain links TRBV5-5 to TRBJ2-2; 11 positions agree with TRBD2. The J segment lost 5 bases and the V segment lost 1 base, leaving 13 bases of the junction unmatched. Germline V gene data show CDR1 as SGHKS and CDR2 as YYEKEE (reference sequence). The CDR3 is made up of 19 amino acids. Here the CDR3 reads CASSLTTFSGTSGTGELFF. Here the CDR3 DNA reads TGTGCCAGCAGCTTGACAACGTTTTCCGGGACTAGCGGTACCGGGGAGCTGTTTTTT. The whole variable domain, filled in from reference TRBV5-5 and TRBJ2-2, reads DAGVTQSPTHLIKTRGQQVTLRCSPISGHKSVSWYQQVLGQGPQFIFQYYEKEERGRGNFPDRFSARQFPNYSSELNVNALLLGDSALYLCASSLTTFSGTSGTGELFFGEGSRLTVL.

The J gene is TRBJ2-6, the V gene TRBV9; maybe TRBD2 (5 bases). The CDR3 contains 15 residues. Germline V lookup: CDR1 SGDLS, CDR2 YYNGEE. Deletions cut 4 bases from V and 4 bases from J, with 12 bases between. CDR3 DNA: TGTGCCAGCAGCACTAGACGGGCAGGGGCCAACGTCCTGACTTTC. Its protein product is CASSTRRAGANVLTF.

In this sample, this clone turned up once. V gene TRBV30 combines with J gene TRBJ1-2; tentative D call: TRBD1 (5 bases). The V end was cut by 2 bases, the J end by 7 bases, with 23 bases between. The CDR3 runs to 16 residues. Germline V lookup: CDR1 GTSNPN, CDR2 SVGIG (reference sequence). CDR3 coding DNA: TGTGCCTGGAGTCCCTTCTCCGGACACTCTCCTCGTGGCTACACCTTC. This codes for CAWSPFSGHSPRGYTF.

The chain recombines TRBV4-1 with TRBJ2-5, with D unclear. Germline loops: CDR1 MGHRA, CDR2 YSYEKL. The germline V and J ends were trimmed by 0 bases and 4 bases, with 6 bases remaining between them. The CDR3 loop spans 13 amino acids. CDR3 residues: CASSQDLRETQYF. The CDR3, as DNA: TGCGCCAGCAGCCAAGATCTAAGAGAGACCCAGTACTTC.

A word on this clone: One end of the junction fails to match germline, which may point to a read error. The V call is TRBV7-2, the J call TRBJ2-5, with unresolved D. The CDR3 has 16 amino acids. The germline gives CDR1 SGHTA, CDR2 FQGNSA. Written as DNA, the CDR3 is TGTGCCAGCAGATTAGAGGCCAGGATGTACCAAGAGACCCAGTACTTC. It specifies CASRLEARMYQETQYF.

This clone has a handful of counts. V and J are TRBV29-1 and TRBJ2-5, with D tentatively TRBD2 (7 bases). V was trimmed by 7 bases and J by 6 bases, leaving 21 bases between them. Per the germline V gene, CDR1 is SQVTM and CDR2 is ANQGSEA. CDR3 length: 14 amino acids. CDR3 protein: CSARRGGALKTQYF. CDR3 nucleotides: TGCAGCGCCCGAAGAGGGGGGGCCTTGAAGACCCAGTACTTC.

The rearrangement joins TRBV6-2 or TRBV6-3 to TRBJ1-1; TRBD1 aligns across 7 bases. Germline loops: CDR1 MNHEY, CDR2 SVGEGT. Trimming at V came to 4 bases and at J to 1 base, leaving 12 bases not matched to a gene. The CDR3 sequence is 17 residues long. This chain's CDR3 is CASSSAWTGRGNTEAFF. CDR3 nucleotide sequence: TGTGCCAGCAGTTCAGCTTGGACAGGTAGAGGGAACACTGAAGCTTTCTTT.

This clone was picked up a small number of times. The chain has TRBV5-1 and TRBJ2-1, with D tentatively TRBD1 (5 bases). V lost 2 bases, J lost 5 bases, and 8 bases lay in between. The CDR3 is made up of 13 amino acids. Germline CDR1 reads SGHRS; CDR2 reads YFSETQ. The CDR3: CASSFGQNNEQFF. In DNA, the CDR3 is TGCGCCAGCAGCTTCGGACAAAACAATGAGCAGTTCTTC.

The chain couples TRBV5-1 to TRBJ2-2, with D tentatively TRBD1 (5 bases). The CDR3 spans 16 residues. V dropped 5 bases and J dropped 2 bases, with 16 bases sitting between them. Germline loops: CDR1 SGHRS, CDR2 YFSETQ. The CDR3: CASRATASINTGELFF. The CDR3 DNA reads as TGCGCCAGCAGAGCGACAGCTTCAATCAACACCGGGGAGCTGTTTTTT.

This sequence joins TRBV12-5 and TRBJ2-2, with D perhaps TRBD1 (5 bases). This CDR3 is 15 amino acids long. V lost 6 bases to trimming and J lost 0 bases, with 11 bases between them. The V gene's germline CDR1 is LGHNT and CDR2 FRNRAP. The CDR3 nucleotides are TGTGCTAGTGGGCAAACAGGAACGAACACCGGGGAGCTGTTTTTT. It yields the protein CASGQTGTNTGELFF. Variable domain in full (rest from reference TRBV12-5 and TRBJ2-2): DARVTQTPRHKVTEMGQEVTMRCQPILGHNTVFWYRQTMMQGLELLAYFRNRAPLDDSGMPKDRFSAEMPDATLATLKIQPSEPRDSAVYFCASGQTGTNTGELFFGEGSRLTVL.

With regard to this clone: The sample carries other DNA sequences with the same CDR3. DNA for the CDR3: TGTGCCAGCAGCTTAACCGGGACAGGGGAGGATACGCAGTATTTT. Its translation is CASSLTGTGEDTQYF. This sequence joins TRBV7-3 and TRBJ2-3; 10 positions agree with TRBD1. V dropped 0 bases and J dropped 6; count of bases not matched to a gene: 3. The CDR3 consists of 15 residues. The germline gives CDR1 SGHTA, CDR2 FQGTGA.

V and J are TRBV2 and TRBJ2-5; perhaps TRBD2 as D (5 bases). V lost 7 bases, J lost 5 bases, and 14 bases lay in between. CDR1 and CDR2 (germline): SNHLY, FYNNEI. CDR3 length: 13 residues. This CDR3 is CASKGERVETQYF. CDR3 DNA: TGTGCCAGCAAAGGAGAGAGGGTTGAGACCCAGTACTTC.

This chain connects TRBV2 to TRBJ1-5; D is perhaps TRBD1 (6 bases). Germline CDR1 and CDR2: SNHLY and FYNNEI. This CDR3 is built from 15 residues. Trimming cost V 6 bases and J 4 bases, with 16 bases left between them. The CDR3 protein is CASSSTGYGNQPQHF. The CDR3 nucleotides read TGTGCCAGCAGCTCCACAGGGTATGGAAATCAGCCCCAGCATTTT.

V is TRBV24-1 and J is TRBJ1-3; D may be TRBD1 (5 bases). Germline V CDR1 and CDR2: KGHDR, SFDVKD. The CDR3 has 15 amino acids. V shed 4 bases and J shed 0 bases, with 9 bases lying between them. In DNA form, the CDR3 reads TGTGCCACCAGTGACAAGGGGAACTCTGGAAACACCATATATTTT. Its protein is CATSDKGNSGNTIYF.

The chain carries TRBV19 and TRBJ2-3; 12 nucleotides align to TRBD2. The CDR3 loop spans 16 amino acids. After removal of 5 bases from V and 5 bases from J, the junction contained 8 bases not matched to a gene. Germline-derived CDR1 and CDR2 are LNHDA and SQIVND (reference sequence). The DNA for the CDR3 is TGTGCCAGTAGTCCCACTAGCGGGGGGCGAGTAGATACGCAGTATTTT. It encodes CASSPTSGGRVDTQYF.

The gene calls are TRBV29-1 and TRBJ2-5; D perhaps matches TRBD2 (7 bases). CDR1 SQVTM and CDR2 ANQGSEA come from the germline V gene. Trimming shortened V by 0 bases and J by 5 bases, and 16 bases separated the two germline ends. The CDR3 consists of 15 residues. The chain's CDR3 is CSVEDPRGARETQYF. DNA for the CDR3: TGCAGCGTTGAAGATCCTCGGGGGGCACGGGAGACCCAGTACTTC.